The following is a T cell receptor beta chain sequence with its context. Vbeta (60) and Jbeta (13) primers were used in the PCR. The method was immunoSEQ multiplex PCR; TCRdb's version includes in-frame clones alone and lacks a portion of them. The sample consists of 80,000 to 95,000 clones, about three quarters of them appearing once. These data originate in a study of cytomegalovirus exposure and HLA in healthy donors. V lost 0 bases, J lost 6 bases, and 8 bases lay in between. The germline V gene encodes CDR1 SGHDT and CDR2 YYEEEE. CDR3 length equals 13 residues. The TCR was taken from a female donor in good health and CMV-seronegative. The sequencing input was PBMCs. The V call is TRBV5-6, the J call TRBJ2-3; a possible D gene is TRBD1 (6 bases). CDR3 region: CASSLEGVDTQYF. Written as DNA, the CDR3 is TGTGCCAGCAGCTTGGAGGGGGTGGATACGCAGTATTTT.